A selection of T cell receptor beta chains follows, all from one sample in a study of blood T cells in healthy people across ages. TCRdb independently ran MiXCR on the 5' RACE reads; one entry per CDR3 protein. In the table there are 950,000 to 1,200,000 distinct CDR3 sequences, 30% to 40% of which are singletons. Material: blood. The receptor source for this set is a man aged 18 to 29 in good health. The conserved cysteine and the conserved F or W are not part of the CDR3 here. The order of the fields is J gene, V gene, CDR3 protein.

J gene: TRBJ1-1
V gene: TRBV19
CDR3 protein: ASSTRWLGVGTEAF

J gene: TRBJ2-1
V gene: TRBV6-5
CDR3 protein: ASRRGTGGNEQF

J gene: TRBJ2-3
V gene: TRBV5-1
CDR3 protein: ASSNRQASTDTQY

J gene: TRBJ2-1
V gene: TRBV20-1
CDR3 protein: SAKSQAARNEQF

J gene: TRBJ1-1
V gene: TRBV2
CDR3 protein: ASSDRSSEAF

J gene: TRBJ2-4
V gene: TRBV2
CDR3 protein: ASSDPGQGEAKNIQY

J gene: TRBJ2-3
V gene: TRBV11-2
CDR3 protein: ASSNLEGSSTDTQY

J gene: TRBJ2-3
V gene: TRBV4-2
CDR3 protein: ASSQETSWGGEVETQY

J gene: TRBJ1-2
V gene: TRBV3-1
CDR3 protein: ASSQEAQVEGLGGYT

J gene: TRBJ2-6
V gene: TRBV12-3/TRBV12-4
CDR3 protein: ASSRSGANVLT

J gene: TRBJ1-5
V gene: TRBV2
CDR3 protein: ASSAGGRNQPQH

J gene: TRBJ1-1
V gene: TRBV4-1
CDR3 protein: ASSQENLNRDEAF

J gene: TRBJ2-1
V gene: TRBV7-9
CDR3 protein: ASSYGQGGLKF

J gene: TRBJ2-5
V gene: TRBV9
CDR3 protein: ASKKLAGAETYNEQY

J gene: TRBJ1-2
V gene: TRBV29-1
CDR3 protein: SVAMGLDGYT

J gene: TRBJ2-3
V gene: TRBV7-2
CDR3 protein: ASSLSGLRGSDTQY

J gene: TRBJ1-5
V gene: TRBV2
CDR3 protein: ASDDSYSYQPQH

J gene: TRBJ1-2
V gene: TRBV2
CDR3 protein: ASIHSRDIGGYT

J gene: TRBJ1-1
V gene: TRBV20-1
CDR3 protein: SARDLQGAGTEAF

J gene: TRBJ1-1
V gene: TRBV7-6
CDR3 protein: ASSLEAGLNTEAF

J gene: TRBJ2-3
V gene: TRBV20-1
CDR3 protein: SARRDPYTDTQY

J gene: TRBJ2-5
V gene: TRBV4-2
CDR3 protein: ASSQEGRGRGETQY

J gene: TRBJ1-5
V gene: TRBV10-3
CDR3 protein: AISESGTGDQPQH